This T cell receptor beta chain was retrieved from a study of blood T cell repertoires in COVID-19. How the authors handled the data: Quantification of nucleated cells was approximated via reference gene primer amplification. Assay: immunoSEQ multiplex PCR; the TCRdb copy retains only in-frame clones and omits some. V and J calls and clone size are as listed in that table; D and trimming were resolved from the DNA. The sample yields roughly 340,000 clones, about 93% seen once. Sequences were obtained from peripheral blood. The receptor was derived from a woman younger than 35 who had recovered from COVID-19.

CDR3 in amino acids: CASSSPLAGGDSSTDTQYF. As DNA, the CDR3 is TGTGCCAGCAGTTCCCCACTAGCGGGGGGGGACTCTAGCACAGATACGCAGTATTTT. The chain couples TRBV2 to TRBJ2-3; 13 nucleotides match TRBD2. From germline, CDR1 is SNHLY and CDR2 FYNNEI. The CDR3 is 19 residues long. Trimming cost V 5 bases and J 0 bases; bases outside gene matches: 11.